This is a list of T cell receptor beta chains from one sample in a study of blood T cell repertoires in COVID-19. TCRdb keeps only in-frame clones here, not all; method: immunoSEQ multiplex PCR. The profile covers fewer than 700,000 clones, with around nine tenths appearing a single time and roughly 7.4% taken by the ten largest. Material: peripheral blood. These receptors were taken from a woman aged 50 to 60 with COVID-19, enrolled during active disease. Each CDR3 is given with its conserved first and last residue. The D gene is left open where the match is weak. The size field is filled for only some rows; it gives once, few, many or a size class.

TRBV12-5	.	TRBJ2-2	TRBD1	TGTGCTAGTGGTTTGATTCCGGACGGGACAGGGGAGAGCACCGGGGAGCTGTTTTTT	CASGLIPDGTGESTGELFF
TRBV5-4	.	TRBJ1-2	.	TGTGCCAGCAGCTTGAGGGTCGGGGAAGCTAACTATGGCTACACCTTC	CASSLRVGEANYGYTF
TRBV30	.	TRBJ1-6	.	TGTGCCTGGAGGCAGGGCTTCTCCTATAATTCACCCCTCCACTTT	CAWRQGFSYNSPLHF
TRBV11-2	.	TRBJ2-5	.	TGTGCCAGCAGCCCGGTCCAGGGGGAGACCCAGTACTTC	CASSPVQGETQYF
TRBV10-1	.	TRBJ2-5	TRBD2	TGCGCCAGCAGTAGCCTAGCGGGGGGTTTCGAGACCCAGTACTTC	CASSSLAGGFETQYF
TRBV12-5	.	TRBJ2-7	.	TGTGCTAGTGGTGCGGGTTACGAGCAGTACTTC	CASGAGYEQYF
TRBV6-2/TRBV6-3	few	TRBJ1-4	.	TGTGCCAGCAGTTACGGGCGATGGGAAAAACTGTTTTTT	CASSYGRWEKLFF
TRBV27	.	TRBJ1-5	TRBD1	TGTGCCAGCAGGGAGACAGGGAGCAATCAGCCCCAGCATTTT	CASRETGSNQPQHF
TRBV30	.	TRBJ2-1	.	TGTGCCTGGAGCCACACCGTTACCCATGAGCAGTTCTTC	CAWSHTVTHEQFF
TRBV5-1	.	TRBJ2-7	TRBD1	TGCGCCAGCAGCTTAGACAGGGCCTCCTACGAGCAGTACTTC	CASSLDRASYEQYF
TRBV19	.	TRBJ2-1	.	TGTGCCAGTAGTATTTCAGGAAACAATGAGCAGTTCTTC	CASSISGNNEQFF
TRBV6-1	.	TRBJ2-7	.	TGTGCCAGCAGTGAACGGGGGATCTCCTACGAGCAGTACTTC	CASSERGISYEQYF
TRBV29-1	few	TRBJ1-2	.	TGCAGCGTTGCCAGGGGAGACCGCTACACCTTC	CSVARGDRYTF
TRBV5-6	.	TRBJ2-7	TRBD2	TGTGCCAGCAGCTTGGCCGGGGGGATTTACGAGCAGTACTTC	CASSLAGGIYEQYF
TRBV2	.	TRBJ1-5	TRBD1	TGTGCCAGCATGAGGGACAGGGGGGATCAGCCCCAGCATTTT	CASMRDRGDQPQHF
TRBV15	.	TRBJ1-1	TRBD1	TGTGCCACCAGCAGGGACAGGATGATGAACACTGAAGCTTTCTTT	CATSRDRMMNTEAFF
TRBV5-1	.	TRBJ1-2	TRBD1	TGCGCCAGCAGCTTACAATCTGGACAGGCCTATGGCTACACCTTC	CASSLQSGQAYGYTF
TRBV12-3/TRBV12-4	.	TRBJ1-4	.	TGTGCCAGCAGTCACAGTAGTGAAAAACTGTTTTTT	CASSHSSEKLFF
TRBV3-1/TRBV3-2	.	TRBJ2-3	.	TGTGCCAGCAGCCAGGCGGGGACAGATACGCAGTATTTT	CASSQAGTDTQYF
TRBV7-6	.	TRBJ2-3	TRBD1	TGTGCCAGCAGCCAAACAGGGGGCTTAATAGATTTT	CASSQTGGLIDF
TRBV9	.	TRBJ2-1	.	TGTGCCAGCAGCGTAGGAGACACCCCTAAGATGCAGTTCTTC	CASSVGDTPKMQFF
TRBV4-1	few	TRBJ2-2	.	TGCGCCAGCAGCGACGGACTTCAACGGGGGATCGGGGAGCTGTTTTTT	CASSDGLQRGIGELFF
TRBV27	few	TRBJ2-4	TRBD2	TGTGCCAGCAGAGGACTAGCGGGGGAGAACATTCAGTACTTC	CASRGLAGENIQYF
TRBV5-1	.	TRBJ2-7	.	TGCGCCAGCAGTCGCCCAATAAAGAAGACTTACGAGCAGTACTTC	CASSRPIKKTYEQYF
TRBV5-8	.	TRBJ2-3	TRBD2	TGTGCCAGCAGCCGGCGGACTAGCGGTAGCACAGATACGCAGTATTTT	CASSRRTSGSTDTQYF
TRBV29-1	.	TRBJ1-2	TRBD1	TGCAGCGTTGAGGGGACAGTTTATAATGGCTACACCTTC	CSVEGTVYNGYTF
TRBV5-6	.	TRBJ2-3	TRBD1	TGTGCCAGCAGCTTTGACCAGGGGGTCACAGATACGCAGTATTTT	CASSFDQGVTDTQYF
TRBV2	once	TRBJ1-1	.	TGTGCCAGCAGTGTCTGGGAGGAAGCTTTCTTT	CASSVWEEAFF
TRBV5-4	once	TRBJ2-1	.	TGTGCCAGCAGCAGCACCGGGACACGGGGCAATGAGCAGTTCTTC	CASSSTGTRGNEQFF
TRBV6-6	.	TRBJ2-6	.	TGTGCCAGCAGTTACACCCAGTTGATCGGGGCCAACGTCCTGACTTTC	CASSYTQLIGANVLTF
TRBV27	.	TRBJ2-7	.	TGTGCCAGCAGTTTATTGCGTCAGGGTATCTACGAGCAGTACTTC	CASSLLRQGIYEQYF
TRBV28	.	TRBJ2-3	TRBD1	TGTGCCAGCAGTACGGACAGGGCTCGGTATTTT	CASSTDRARYF
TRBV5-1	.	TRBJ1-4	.	TGCGCCAGCAGCTTGAAACAGAGAAATGAAAAACTGTTTTTT	CASSLKQRNEKLFF
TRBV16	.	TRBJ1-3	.	TGTGCCAGCAGCCAGAACCCGACAGTCCTCTCTGGAAACACCATATATTTT	CASSQNPTVLSGNTIYF
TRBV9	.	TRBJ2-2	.	TGTGCCAGCAGCGCCGGGGTTGGGTTCGGGGAGCTGTTTTTT	CASSAGVGFGELFF
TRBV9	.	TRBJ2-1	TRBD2	TGTGCCAGCAGTGTACCCCGCGGGTTAGGGACTAGCGGGAACTCCTACAATGAGCAGTTCTTC	CASSVPRGLGTSGNSYNEQFF
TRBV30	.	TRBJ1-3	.	TGTGCCTGGAGTGTAATCAAGGGGTACGCTGGAAACACCATATATTTT	CAWSVIKGYAGNTIYF
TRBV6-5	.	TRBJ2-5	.	TGTGCCAGCAGCGAGGCCCATATGGGGACCCAGTACTTC	CASSEAHMGTQYF
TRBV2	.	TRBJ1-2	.	TGTGCCAGCACGGGGGGAAATCTTTCTCTTTATGGCTACACCTTC	CASTGGNLSLYGYTF
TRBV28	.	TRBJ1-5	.	TGTGCCAGCAGCGCTTCCCAGGTGGGCAATCAGCCCCAGCATTTT	CASSASQVGNQPQHF
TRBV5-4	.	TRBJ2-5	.	TGTGCCAGCAGCTGGTGGACAGCCGAGACCCAGTACTTC	CASSWWTAETQYF
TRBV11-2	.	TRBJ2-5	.	TGTGCCAGCAGCTCAATTACAGTAATCCAAGAGACCCAGTACTTC	CASSSITVIQETQYF
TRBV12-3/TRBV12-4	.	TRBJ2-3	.	TGTGCCAGCAGGCCTGGCGGGGCCGCGAAGGAGTATTTT	CASRPGGAAKEYF
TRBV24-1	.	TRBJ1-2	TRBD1	TGTGCCACCAGCACCGGACAGGGGATCGGGGGCTACACCTTC	CATSTGQGIGGYTF
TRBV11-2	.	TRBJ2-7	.	TGTGCCAGCAGCTTAGGGGCTACCGCTATCTACGAGCAGTACTTC	CASSLGATAIYEQYF
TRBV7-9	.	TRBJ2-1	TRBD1	TGTGCCAGCAGCTCCAATACCGGGACAGGGCACAATGAGCAGTTCTTC	CASSSNTGTGHNEQFF
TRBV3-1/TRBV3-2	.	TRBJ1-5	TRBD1	TGTGCCAGCAGCCATTCCACCGGGACAGGGGGCAATCAGCCCCAGCATTTT	CASSHSTGTGGNQPQHF
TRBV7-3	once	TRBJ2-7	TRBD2	TGTGCCAGCAGCTTCCGTCCCCCACTAGCGGGGGCCTACTCCTACGAGCAGTACTTC	CASSFRPPLAGAYSYEQYF
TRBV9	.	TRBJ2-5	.	TGTGCCAGCAGCTCCACAGGGGCGGGGTCAGAGACCCAGTACTTC	CASSSTGAGSETQYF
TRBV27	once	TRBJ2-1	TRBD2	TGTGCCAGCAGTTTACGGTCGACTAGCGGGGGGCACAATGAGCAGTTCTTC	CASSLRSTSGGHNEQFF
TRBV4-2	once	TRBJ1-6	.	TGTGCCAGCAGCCAAGATATGGGGGAGGTGATTTCACCCCTCCACTTT	CASSQDMGEVISPLHF
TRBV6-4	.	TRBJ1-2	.	TGTGCCAGCAGTGACTCTTTTGGACAGACCTACACCTTC	CASSDSFGQTYTF
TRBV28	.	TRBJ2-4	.	TGTGCCAGCAGTCGCGCAGGGGAGAGGGCCAAAAACATTCAGTACTTC	CASSRAGERAKNIQYF
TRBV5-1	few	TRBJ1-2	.	TGCGCCAGCAGCGTCGGGGGAGGGGACTATGGCTACACCTTC	CASSVGGGDYGYTF
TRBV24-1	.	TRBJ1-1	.	TGTGCCACCAGTGGTACAGGGAGAACTGAAGCTTTCTTT	CATSGTGRTEAFF
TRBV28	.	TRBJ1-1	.	TGTGCCGCTCGCCGAGGTTACATGAACACTGAAGCTTTCTTT	CAARRGYMNTEAFF
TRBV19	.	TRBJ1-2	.	TGTGCCAGTAACCTTGGGGGGGGTGGCTACACCTTC	CASNLGGGGYTF